These T cell receptor beta chains were read from a single sample in a study of blood T cell repertoires in COVID-19. Produced via immunoSEQ multiplex PCR; TCRdb's table is partial and in-frame only. The sample contains about 70,000 clones, approximately 89% of which appear only once. Sequenced: peripheral blood. The receptor source for this set is a man older than 75 with acute or convalescent COVID-19. Both conserved end residues are part of each CDR3. The D gene is left open where the match is weak. Size is stated for part of the rows, as once, few or many counts, or as a class when the clone is expanded.

NA	TRBV28	TRBJ2-1	NA	TGTGCCAGCAGTTTGGCCAACTACCCGAGGGCCAATGAGCAGTTCTTC	CASSLANYPRANEQFF
NA	TRBV5-4	TRBJ2-3	TRBD2	TGTGCCAGCAGCTTGAGGGTAGCGGGGGGGGGAGCAGATACGCAGTATTTT	CASSLRVAGGGADTQYF
NA	TRBV5-4	TRBJ2-1	TRBD1	TGTGCCAGCAGCTCCGACAGGGGGAATGAGCAGTTCTTC	CASSSDRGNEQFF
NA	TRBV5-5	TRBJ1-5	NA	TGTGCCAGCAGCTTGGTCCAGGGGTCCAATCAGCCCCAGCATTTT	CASSLVQGSNQPQHF
NA	TRBV3-1/TRBV3-2	TRBJ2-3	TRBD2	TGTGCCAGCAGCCAAGATATTCTTAGCGGGAGTTTTTTAGGCACAGATACGCAGTATTTT	CASSQDILSGSFLGTDTQYF
NA	TRBV19	TRBJ1-6	NA	TGTGCCAGTAGTATTTATTCAGCAGGGATGAATTCACCCCTCCACTTT	CASSIYSAGMNSPLHF
NA	TRBV10-3	TRBJ1-1	NA	TGTGCCATCAGTGAGTCGGCTGGGGAGAGGACTGAAGCTTTCTTT	CAISESAGERTEAFF
NA	TRBV5-5	TRBJ1-1	NA	TGTGCCAGCAGCCGGGTCCTCGGGACTGAAGCTTTCTTT	CASSRVLGTEAFF
NA	TRBV27	TRBJ1-4	NA	TGTGCCAGCAGTGACGGAGCTTATAATGAAAAACTGTTTTTT	CASSDGAYNEKLFF
NA	TRBV6-5	TRBJ1-4	NA	TGTGCCAGCAGTTACTCGCCCGGGTGGGAAAAACTGTTTTTT	CASSYSPGWEKLFF
NA	TRBV5-4	TRBJ2-7	TRBD1	TGTGCCAGCAGCCTAGGGACAGGCCTAGCCTACGAGCAGTACTTC	CASSLGTGLAYEQYF
once	TRBV5-4	TRBJ2-3	NA	TGTGCCAGCAGCTTGGTCGCAGATACGCAGTATTTT	CASSLVADTQYF
NA	TRBV19	TRBJ2-7	NA	TGTGCCAGTAGTATAGGGGGAGCGATTGGCTACGAGCAGTACTTC	CASSIGGAIGYEQYF
NA	TRBV6-5	TRBJ1-5	NA	TGTGCCAGCAGTTATGAAGGTTCAGGGCAGCCCCAGCATTTT	CASSYEGSGQPQHF
NA	TRBV4-3	TRBJ2-2	TRBD1	TGCGCCAGCAGCCACGACACAGGGGGCGGCGGGGAGCTGTTTTTT	CASSHDTGGGGELFF
once	TRBV5-4	TRBJ1-1	TRBD1	TGTGCCAGCAGCTTGATCGGACAGGGGGCAACGGCTTTCTTT	CASSLIGQGATAFF
NA	TRBV5-1	TRBJ2-3	NA	TGCGCCAGCAGCTTGGCCAGAGCGGGTGGGCAAGATACGCAGTATTTT	CASSLARAGGQDTQYF
NA	TRBV9	TRBJ2-1	TRBD2	TGTGCCAGCAGCGCTACTAGCGGGGAATACAATGAGCAGTTCTTC	CASSATSGEYNEQFF
NA	TRBV18	TRBJ1-2	TRBD1	TGTGCCAGCTCACCCGGGACAGGCAACGGCTACACCTTC	CASSPGTGNGYTF
NA	TRBV19	TRBJ2-5	TRBD1	TGTGCCAGTAGCCCGACAGGGGTACGGGAGACCCAGTACTTC	CASSPTGVRETQYF
NA	TRBV18	TRBJ2-5	NA	TGTGCCAGCTCACCAGAGGACTTAGAGGCCCAGTACTTC	CASSPEDLEAQYF
NA	TRBV6-4	TRBJ2-2	NA	TGTGCCAGCAGCCCAGGGTACACCGGGGAGCTGTTTTTT	CASSPGYTGELFF
many	TRBV9	TRBJ2-1	NA	TGTGCCAGCAGCGTAGAAGGGGGGGCGTTCCCCAATGAGCAGTTCTTC	CASSVEGGAFPNEQFF
NA	TRBV29-1	TRBJ2-1	TRBD2	TGCAGCGTTGGACCGGGACTAGAAGTCAATGAGCAGTTCTTC	CSVGPGLEVNEQFF
few	TRBV18	TRBJ2-6	TRBD1	TGTGCCAGCTCACCGGGACAGGGGACTGGGGCCAACGTCCTGACTTTC	CASSPGQGTGANVLTF
NA	TRBV14	TRBJ2-7	NA	TGTGCCAGCAGCCAAGATCATTACGAGCAGTACTTC	CASSQDHYEQYF
NA	TRBV3-1/TRBV3-2	TRBJ1-1	TRBD1	TGTGCCAGCAGCTACTCGGACAGGGACACTGAAGCTTTCTTT	CASSYSDRDTEAFF
few	TRBV7-2	TRBJ1-2	TRBD1	TGTGCCAGCAGCCAGCAGGGGGCTAGTAACTATGGCTACACCTTC	CASSQQGASNYGYTF
NA	TRBV28	TRBJ2-7	TRBD1	TGTGCCAGCAGTTACAGGGGGTCCTACGAGCAGTACTTC	CASSYRGSYEQYF
once	TRBV13	TRBJ2-1	NA	TGTGCCAGCAGCTTAGCGGGGGATGAGCAGTTCTTC	CASSLAGDEQFF
NA	TRBV5-6	TRBJ1-2	NA	TGTGCCAGCAGTCGGACTCAAACCCTCCCGCTCTATGGCTACACCTTC	CASSRTQTLPLYGYTF
NA	TRBV5-4	TRBJ2-7	TRBD2	TGTGCCAGCAGCCCATCAGCGGGGGCGAGCTCCTACGAGCAGTACTTC	CASSPSAGASSYEQYF
NA	TRBV25-1	TRBJ1-4	NA	TGTGCCAGCAGTTTTGGACAGACACAAGCAGGAGAAAAACTGTTTTTT	CASSFGQTQAGEKLFF
NA	TRBV11-3	TRBJ2-1	NA	TGTGCCAGCAGCTTAGTATCGGGAGCTCAGGATGAGCAGTTCTTC	CASSLVSGAQDEQFF
NA	TRBV29-1	TRBJ2-7	TRBD2	TGCAGCGTGCGGCTAGCGGGCTACGAGCAGTACTTC	CSVRLAGYEQYF
few	TRBV6-2/TRBV6-3	TRBJ2-2	NA	TGTGCCAGCAGCCTCACTACGCCTCTGGCCGGGGAGCTGTTTTTT	CASSLTTPLAGELFF
NA	TRBV19	TRBJ1-1	NA	TGTGCCAGTAGTATAAGCGTTTCGGGGTGGGCTGAAGCTTTCTTT	CASSISVSGWAEAFF
NA	TRBV5-6	TRBJ1-6	NA	TGTGCCAGCAGCTTCCGAGGACAACATTCACCCCTCCACTTT	CASSFRGQHSPLHF
few	TRBV28	TRBJ2-2	TRBD1	TGTGCCAGCACTCCTAGAGGAACAGGGGTGAATTCTGGGGAGCTGTTTTTT	CASTPRGTGVNSGELFF
few	TRBV3-1/TRBV3-2	TRBJ1-3	TRBD1	TGTGCCAGCAGCCAAGAGGCGCCCGGGACAGGGAGAAACACCATATATTTT	CASSQEAPGTGRNTIYF
NA	TRBV3-1/TRBV3-2	TRBJ2-1	TRBD2	TGTGCCAGCAACCAACCTCGCACTAGCGGGCCTAGCTCCTACAATGAGCAGTTCTTC	CASNQPRTSGPSSYNEQFF
NA	TRBV6-2/TRBV6-3	TRBJ1-1	TRBD1	TGTGCCAGCAGTTACCCTCGCCAGGGGGGAGCTTTCTTT	CASSYPRQGGAFF
NA	TRBV5-1	TRBJ2-1	TRBD2	TGCGCCAGCAGCCCAGGACTAGCGGGAGGTGAGCAGTTCTTC	CASSPGLAGGEQFF
NA	TRBV2	TRBJ2-2	NA	TGTGCCAGCAGTTCCCGACTAGAAGTCACCGGGGAGCTGTTTTTT	CASSSRLEVTGELFF
NA	TRBV18	TRBJ2-7	NA	TGTGCCAGCTCACCAGGGGACTTCATCGAGCAGTACTTC	CASSPGDFIEQYF
NA	TRBV5-1	TRBJ2-3	TRBD1	TGCGCCAGCAGCATGTACGGACAGGGCGTAGGAGATACGCAGTATTTT	CASSMYGQGVGDTQYF
NA	TRBV6-1	TRBJ1-2	NA	TGTGCCAGCAGTAAAGGTTGGAGACAGTTGAACTATGGCTACACCTTC	CASSKGWRQLNYGYTF
few	TRBV27	TRBJ1-6	TRBD1	TGTGCCAGCAGTTTATTGGACAGGGGAAATTCACCCCTCCACTTT	CASSLLDRGNSPLHF
few	TRBV2	TRBJ1-2	NA	TGTGCCAGCAGGGAGGAATTCGGTGGCTACACCTTC	CASREEFGGYTF
NA	TRBV7-2	TRBJ1-1	TRBD1	TGTGCCAGCAGCTTTCGACAGGGTGACACTGAAGCTTTCTTT	CASSFRQGDTEAFF
NA	TRBV6-1	TRBJ2-1	NA	TGTGCCAGCAGTGAACCCGAGATCAATGAGCAGTTCTTC	CASSEPEINEQFF
NA	TRBV18	TRBJ2-3	NA	TGTGCCAGCTCACCACCCCAGAGGACAGGCACAGATACGCAGTATTTT	CASSPPQRTGTDTQYF
NA	TRBV9	TRBJ1-2	NA	TGTGCCAGCAGCAACCCCCCCGGAGGGTCTGGCTACACCTTC	CASSNPPGGSGYTF
NA	TRBV7-8	TRBJ1-1	TRBD1	TGTGCCAGCAGCTTAGTAGTCAGGGGGACTGAAGCTTTCTTT	CASSLVVRGTEAFF
NA	TRBV6-1	TRBJ2-3	TRBD1	TGTGCCAGCAGTGAAGCTTGGACAGGCCGCAGCACAGATACGCAGTATTTT	CASSEAWTGRSTDTQYF
NA	TRBV19	TRBJ2-3	NA	TGTGCCAGTAGTTATGGGACAGAGCGGGCGACAGATACGCAGTATTTT	CASSYGTERATDTQYF
NA	TRBV5-1	TRBJ2-7	NA	TGCGCCAGCAGCGCGGGGGCCGACGAGCAGTACTTC	CASSAGADEQYF